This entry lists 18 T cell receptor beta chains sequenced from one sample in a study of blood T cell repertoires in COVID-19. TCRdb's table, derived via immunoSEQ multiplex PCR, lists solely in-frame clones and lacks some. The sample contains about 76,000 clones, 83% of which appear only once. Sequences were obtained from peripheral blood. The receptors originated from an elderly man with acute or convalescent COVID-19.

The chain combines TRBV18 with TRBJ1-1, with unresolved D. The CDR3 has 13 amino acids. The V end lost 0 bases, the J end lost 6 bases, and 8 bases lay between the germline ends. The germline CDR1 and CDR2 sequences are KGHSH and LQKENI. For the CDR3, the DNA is TGTGCCAGCTCACCACCCAGTAAACCTGAAGCTTTCTTT. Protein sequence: CASSPPSKPEAFF.

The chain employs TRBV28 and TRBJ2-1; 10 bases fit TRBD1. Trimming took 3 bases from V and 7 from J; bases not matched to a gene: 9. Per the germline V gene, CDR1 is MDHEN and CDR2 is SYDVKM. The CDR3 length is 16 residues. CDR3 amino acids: CASSFPRQGARNEQFF. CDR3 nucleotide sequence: TGTGCCAGCAGTTTCCCCCGACAGGGGGCAAGGAATGAGCAGTTCTTC.

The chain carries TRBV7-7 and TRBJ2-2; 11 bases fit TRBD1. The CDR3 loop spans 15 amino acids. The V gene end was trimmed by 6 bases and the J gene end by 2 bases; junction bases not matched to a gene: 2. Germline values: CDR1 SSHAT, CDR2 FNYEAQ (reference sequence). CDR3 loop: CASRDRGQNTGELFF. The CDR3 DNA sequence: TGTGCCAGCAGGGACAGGGGGCAAAACACCGGGGAGCTGTTTTTT.

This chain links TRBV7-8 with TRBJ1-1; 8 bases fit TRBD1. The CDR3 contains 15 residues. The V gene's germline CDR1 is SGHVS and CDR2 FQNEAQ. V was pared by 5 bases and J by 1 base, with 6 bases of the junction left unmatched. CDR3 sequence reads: CASSRGDRRNTEAFF. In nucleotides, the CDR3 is TGTGCCAGCAGCCGAGGGGACAGGAGGAACACTGAAGCTTTCTTT.

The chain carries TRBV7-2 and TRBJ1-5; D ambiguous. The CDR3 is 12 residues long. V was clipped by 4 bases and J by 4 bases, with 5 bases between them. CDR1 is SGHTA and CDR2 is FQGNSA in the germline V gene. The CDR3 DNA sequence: TGTGCCAGCAGCTCACAGAATCAGCCCCAGCATTTT. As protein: CASSSQNQPQHF.

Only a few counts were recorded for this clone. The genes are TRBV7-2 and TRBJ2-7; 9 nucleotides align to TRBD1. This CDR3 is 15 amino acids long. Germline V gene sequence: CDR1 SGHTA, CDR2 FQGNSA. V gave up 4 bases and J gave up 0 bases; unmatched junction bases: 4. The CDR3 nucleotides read TGTGCCAGCAGCTCGCGACAGGGGGGCTCCTACGAGCAGTACTTC. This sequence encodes CASSSRQGGSYEQYF. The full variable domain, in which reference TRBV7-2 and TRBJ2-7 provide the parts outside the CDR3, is GAGVSQSPSNKVTEKGKDVELRCDPISGHTALYWYRQSLGQGLEFLIYFQGNSAPDKSGLPSDRFSAERTGGSVSTLTIQRTQQEDSAVYLCASSSRQGGSYEQYFGPGTRLTVT.

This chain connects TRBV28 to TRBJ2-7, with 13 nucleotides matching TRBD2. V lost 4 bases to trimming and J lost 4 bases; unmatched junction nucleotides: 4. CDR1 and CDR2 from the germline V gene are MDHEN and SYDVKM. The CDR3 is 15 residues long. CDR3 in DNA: TGTGCCAGCAGTTCCCGGACTAGCGGGAGATACGAGCAGTACTTC. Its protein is CASSSRTSGRYEQYF.

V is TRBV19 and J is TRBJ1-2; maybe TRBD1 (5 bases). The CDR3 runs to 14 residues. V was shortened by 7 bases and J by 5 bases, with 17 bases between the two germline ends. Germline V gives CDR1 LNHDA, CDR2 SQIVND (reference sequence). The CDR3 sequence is CASKDTGGVYGYTF. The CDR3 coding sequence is TGTGCCAGTAAGGATACGGGGGGTGTGTATGGCTACACCTTC.

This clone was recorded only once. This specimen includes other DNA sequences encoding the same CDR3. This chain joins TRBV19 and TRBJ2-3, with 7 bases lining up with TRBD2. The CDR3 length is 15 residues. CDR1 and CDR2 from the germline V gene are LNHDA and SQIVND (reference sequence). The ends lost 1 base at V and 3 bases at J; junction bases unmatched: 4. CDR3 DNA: TGTGCCAGTAGTATAGTCGCCGGGGGGACAGATACGCAGTATTTT. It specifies CASSIVAGGTDTQYF. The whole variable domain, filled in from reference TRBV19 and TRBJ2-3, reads DGGITQSPKYLFRKEGQNVTLSCEQNLNHDAMYWYRQDPGQGLRLIYYSQIVNDFQKGDIAEGYSVSREKKESFPLTVTSAQKNPTAFYLCASSIVAGGTDTQYFGPGTRLTVL.

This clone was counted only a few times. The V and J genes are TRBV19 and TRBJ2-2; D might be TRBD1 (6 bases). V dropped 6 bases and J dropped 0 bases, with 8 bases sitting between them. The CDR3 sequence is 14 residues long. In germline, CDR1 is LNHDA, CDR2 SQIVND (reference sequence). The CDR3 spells CASRRTANTGELFF. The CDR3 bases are TGTGCCAGTAGGAGGACAGCGAACACCGGGGAGCTGTTTTTT. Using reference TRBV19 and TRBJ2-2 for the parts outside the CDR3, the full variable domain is DGGITQSPKYLFRKEGQNVTLSCEQNLNHDAMYWYRQDPGQGLRLIYYSQIVNDFQKGDIAEGYSVSREKKESFPLTVTSAQKNPTAFYLCASRRTANTGELFFGEGSRLTVL.

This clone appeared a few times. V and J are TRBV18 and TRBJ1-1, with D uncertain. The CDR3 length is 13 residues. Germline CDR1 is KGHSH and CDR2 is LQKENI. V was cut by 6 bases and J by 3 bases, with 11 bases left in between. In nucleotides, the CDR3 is TGTGCCAGCTCGAGGGCCCCTGACACTGAAGCTTTCTTT. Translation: CASSRAPDTEAFF.

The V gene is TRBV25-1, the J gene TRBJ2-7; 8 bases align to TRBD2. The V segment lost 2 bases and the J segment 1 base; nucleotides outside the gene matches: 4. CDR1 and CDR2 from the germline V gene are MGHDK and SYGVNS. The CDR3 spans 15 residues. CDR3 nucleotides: TGTGCCAGCAGTGAAGGCGGGGGGACATCCTACGAGCAGTACTTC. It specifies CASSEGGGTSYEQYF.

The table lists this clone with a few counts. CDR3: CASSYSRALSNQPQHF. The CDR3 DNA follows: TGTGCCAGCAGTTACTCCAGGGCCCTTAGCAATCAGCCCCAGCATTTT. J is TRBJ1-5 and V is TRBV6-5, with a tentative D call TRBD1 (5 bases). V lost 0 bases, J lost 0 bases, and 9 bases lay in between. The germline V gene encodes CDR1 MNHEY and CDR2 SVGAGI. This CDR3 comprises 16 residues.

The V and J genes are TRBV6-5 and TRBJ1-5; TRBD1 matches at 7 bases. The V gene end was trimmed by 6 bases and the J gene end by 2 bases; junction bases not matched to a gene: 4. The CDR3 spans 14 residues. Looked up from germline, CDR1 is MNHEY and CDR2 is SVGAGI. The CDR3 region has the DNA TGTGCCAGCAGGCTGACAGGGCGCAATCAGCCCCAGCATTTT. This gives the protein CASRLTGRNQPQHF.

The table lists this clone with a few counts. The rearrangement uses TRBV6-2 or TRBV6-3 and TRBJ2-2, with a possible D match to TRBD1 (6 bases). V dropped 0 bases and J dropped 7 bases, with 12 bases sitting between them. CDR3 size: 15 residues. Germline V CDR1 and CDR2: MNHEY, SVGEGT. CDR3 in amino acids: CASSYSVRGSGELFF. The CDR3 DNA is TGTGCCAGCAGTTACTCGGTCAGGGGAAGCGGGGAGCTGTTTTTT.

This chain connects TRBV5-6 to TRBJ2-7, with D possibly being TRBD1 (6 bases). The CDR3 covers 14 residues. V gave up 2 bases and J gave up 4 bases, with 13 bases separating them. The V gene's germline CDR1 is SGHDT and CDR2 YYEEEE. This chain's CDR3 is CASSFEGGRYEQYF. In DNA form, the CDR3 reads TGTGCCAGCAGCTTCGAAGGGGGTCGTTACGAGCAGTACTTC.

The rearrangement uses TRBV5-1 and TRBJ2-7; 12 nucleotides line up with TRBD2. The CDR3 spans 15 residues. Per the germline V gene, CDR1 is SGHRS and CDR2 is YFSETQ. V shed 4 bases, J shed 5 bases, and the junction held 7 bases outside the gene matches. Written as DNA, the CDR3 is TGCGCCAGCAGCGCGACTAGCGGGAGTCCCCACGAGCAGTACTTC. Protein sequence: CASSATSGSPHEQYF.

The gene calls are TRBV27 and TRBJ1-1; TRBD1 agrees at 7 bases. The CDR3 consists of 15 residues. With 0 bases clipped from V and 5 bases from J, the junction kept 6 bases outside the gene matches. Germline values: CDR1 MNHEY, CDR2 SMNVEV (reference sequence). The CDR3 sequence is CASSLSRGHRTEAFF. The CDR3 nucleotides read TGTGCCAGCAGTTTATCGAGGGGGCATAGGACTGAAGCTTTCTTT.